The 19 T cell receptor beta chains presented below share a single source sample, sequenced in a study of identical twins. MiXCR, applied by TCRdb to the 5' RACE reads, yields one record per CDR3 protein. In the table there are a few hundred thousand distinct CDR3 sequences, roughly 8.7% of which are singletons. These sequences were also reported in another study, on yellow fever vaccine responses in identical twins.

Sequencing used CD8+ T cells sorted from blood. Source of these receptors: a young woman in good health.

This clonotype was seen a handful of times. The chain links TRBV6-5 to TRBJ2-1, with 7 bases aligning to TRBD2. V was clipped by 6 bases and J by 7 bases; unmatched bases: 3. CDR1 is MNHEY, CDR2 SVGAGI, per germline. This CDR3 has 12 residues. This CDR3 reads CASRGTINEQFF. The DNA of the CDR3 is TGTGCCAGCAGGGGGACTATAAATGAGCAGTTCTTC.

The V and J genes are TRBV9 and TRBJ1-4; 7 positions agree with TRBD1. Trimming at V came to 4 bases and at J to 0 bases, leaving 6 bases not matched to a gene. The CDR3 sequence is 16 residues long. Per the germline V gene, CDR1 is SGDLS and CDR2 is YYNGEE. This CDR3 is CASSHLQGTTNEKLFF. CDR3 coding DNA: TGTGCCAGCAGCCACCTACAGGGGACAACTAATGAAAAACTGTTTTTT.

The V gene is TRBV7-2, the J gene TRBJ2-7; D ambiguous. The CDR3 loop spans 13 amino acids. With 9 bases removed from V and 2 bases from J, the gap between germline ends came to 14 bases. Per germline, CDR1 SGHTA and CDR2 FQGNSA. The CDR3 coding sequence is TGTGCCAGTCAAGAATGGCCAGCCTACGAGCAGTACTTC. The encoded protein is CASQEWPAYEQYF.

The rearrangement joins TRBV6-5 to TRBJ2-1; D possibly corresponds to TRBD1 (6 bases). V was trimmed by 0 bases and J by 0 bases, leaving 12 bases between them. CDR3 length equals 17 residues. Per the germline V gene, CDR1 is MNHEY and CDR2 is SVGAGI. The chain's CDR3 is CASSYSTGRSSYNEQFF. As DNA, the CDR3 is TGTGCCAGCAGTTACTCGACAGGCAGGAGCTCCTACAATGAGCAGTTCTTC.

The CDR3 nucleotides read TGCGCCAGCAGCCAAGGAGGACTAGCGGGATTAAATGAGCAGTTCTTC. Protein sequence: CASSQGGLAGLNEQFF. The chain uses TRBV4-3 and TRBJ2-1; TRBD2 agrees at 12 bases. The CDR3 loop spans 16 amino acids. Germline trimming cut 1 base from V and 7 bases from J; bases unmatched to any gene: 5. Germline V gene lookup returns CDR1 LGHNA and CDR2 YSLEER.

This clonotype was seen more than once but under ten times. The CDR3 coding sequence is TGTGCCAGCCCTTCCGCGGGGGGCAATGAGCAGTTCTTC. This gives the protein CASPSAGGNEQFF. The J gene is TRBJ2-1, the V gene TRBV27, with 8 bases fitting TRBD2. The V and J ends lost 8 bases and 6 bases, in that order; junction bases with no gene match: 6. The germline V gene has CDR1 MNHEY and CDR2 SMNVEV (reference sequence). This CDR3 spans 13 amino acids.

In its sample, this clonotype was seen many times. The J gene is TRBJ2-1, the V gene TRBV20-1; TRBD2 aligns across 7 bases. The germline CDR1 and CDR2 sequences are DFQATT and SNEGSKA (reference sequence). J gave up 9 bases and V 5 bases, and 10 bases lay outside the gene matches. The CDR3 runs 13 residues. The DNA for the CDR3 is TGCAGTGCTCCCACGACTAGCTGGTTTGAGCAGTTCTTC. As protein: CSAPTTSWFEQFF.

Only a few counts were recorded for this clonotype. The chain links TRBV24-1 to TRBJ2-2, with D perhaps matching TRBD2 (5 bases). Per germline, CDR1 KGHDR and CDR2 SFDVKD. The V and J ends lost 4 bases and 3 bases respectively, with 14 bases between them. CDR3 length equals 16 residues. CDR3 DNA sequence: TGTGCCACCAGTGACCCACGAGTCGGGGACACCGGGGAGCTGTTTTTT. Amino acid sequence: CATSDPRVGDTGELFF.

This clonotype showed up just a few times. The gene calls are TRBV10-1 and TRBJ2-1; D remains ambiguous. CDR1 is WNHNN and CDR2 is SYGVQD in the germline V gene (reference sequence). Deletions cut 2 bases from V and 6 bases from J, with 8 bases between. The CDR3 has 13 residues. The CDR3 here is CASSEVPGNEQFF. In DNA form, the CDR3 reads TGCGCCAGCAGTGAGGTACCAGGCAATGAGCAGTTCTTC.

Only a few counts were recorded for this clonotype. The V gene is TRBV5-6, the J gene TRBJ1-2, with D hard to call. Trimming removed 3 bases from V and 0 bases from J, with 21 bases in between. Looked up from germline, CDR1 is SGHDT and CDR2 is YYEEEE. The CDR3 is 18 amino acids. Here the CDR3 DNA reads TGTGCCAGCAGCTCCTTGGGTCTGGCGGCGGACTCTAACTATGGCTACACCTTC. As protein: CASSSLGLAADSNYGYTF.

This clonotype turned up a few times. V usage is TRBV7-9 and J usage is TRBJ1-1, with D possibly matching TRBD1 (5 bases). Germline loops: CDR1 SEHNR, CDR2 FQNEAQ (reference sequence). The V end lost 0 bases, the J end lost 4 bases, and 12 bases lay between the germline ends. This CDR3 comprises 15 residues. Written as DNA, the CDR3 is TGTGCCAGCAGCTTAGCGGGGGGAGTGTTCACTGAAGCTTTCTTT. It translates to CASSLAGGVFTEAFF.

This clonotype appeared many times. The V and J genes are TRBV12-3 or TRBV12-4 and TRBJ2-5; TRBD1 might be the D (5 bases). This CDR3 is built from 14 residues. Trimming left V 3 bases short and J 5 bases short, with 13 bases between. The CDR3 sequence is CASSLAGLSETQYF. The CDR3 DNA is TGTGCCAGCAGTTTGGCAGGGTTGTCCGAGACCCAGTACTTC.

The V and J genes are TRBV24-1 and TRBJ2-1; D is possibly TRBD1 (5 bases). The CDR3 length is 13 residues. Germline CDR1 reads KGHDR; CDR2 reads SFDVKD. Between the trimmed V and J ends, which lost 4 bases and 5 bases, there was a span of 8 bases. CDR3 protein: CATSDRDNNEQFF. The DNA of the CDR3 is TGTGCCACCAGTGACAGGGATAACAATGAGCAGTTCTTC.

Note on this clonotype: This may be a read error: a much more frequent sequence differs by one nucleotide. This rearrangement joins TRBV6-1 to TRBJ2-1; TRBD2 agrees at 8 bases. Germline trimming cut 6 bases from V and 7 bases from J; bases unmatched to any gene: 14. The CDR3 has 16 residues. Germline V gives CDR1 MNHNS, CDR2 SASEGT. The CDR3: CASSFLTGGPMNEQFF. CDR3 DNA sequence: TGTGCCAGCAGCTTCCTTACGGGGGGGCCTATGAATGAGCAGTTCTTC.

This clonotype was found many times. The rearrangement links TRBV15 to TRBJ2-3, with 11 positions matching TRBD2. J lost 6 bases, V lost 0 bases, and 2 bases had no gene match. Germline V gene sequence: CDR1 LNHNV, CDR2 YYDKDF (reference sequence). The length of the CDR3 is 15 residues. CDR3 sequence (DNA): TGTGCCACCAGCAGAGATAGCGGGGGGGCCGATACGCAGTATTTT. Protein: CATSRDSGGADTQYF.

The CDR3 protein is CASSQGGQTQYF. The DNA for the CDR3 is TGCGCCAGCAGCCAAGGGGGACAGACCCAGTACTTC. V gene TRBV4-3 combines with J gene TRBJ2-5; the D call may be TRBD1 or TRBD2 (5 bases each). The germline V gene has CDR1 LGHNA and CDR2 YSLEER. The V and J ends lost 1 base and 6 bases respectively, with 6 bases between them. CDR3 length: 12 amino acids.

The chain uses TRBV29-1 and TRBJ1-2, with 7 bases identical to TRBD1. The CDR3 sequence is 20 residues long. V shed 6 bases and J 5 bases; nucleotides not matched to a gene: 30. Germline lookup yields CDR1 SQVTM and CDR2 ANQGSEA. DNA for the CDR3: TGCAGCGTGGCGACTCCTGGGACAGATGGCTTTCCTCCTCTAGAATATGGCTACACCTTC. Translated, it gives CSVATPGTDGFPPLEYGYTF.

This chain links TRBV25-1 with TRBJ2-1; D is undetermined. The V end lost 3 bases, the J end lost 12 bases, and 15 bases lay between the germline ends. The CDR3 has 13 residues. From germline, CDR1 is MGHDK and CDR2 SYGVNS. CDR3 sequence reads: CASSDARFWLQFF. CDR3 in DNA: TGTGCCAGCAGTGATGCCCGTTTTTGGTTGCAGTTCTTC.

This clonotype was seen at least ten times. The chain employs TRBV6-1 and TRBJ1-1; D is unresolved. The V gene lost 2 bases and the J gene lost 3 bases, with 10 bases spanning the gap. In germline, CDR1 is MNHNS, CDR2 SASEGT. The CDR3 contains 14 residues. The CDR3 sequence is CASSEKNRYTEAFF. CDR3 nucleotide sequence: TGTGCCAGCAGTGAAAAGAACCGATACACTGAAGCTTTCTTT.